This T cell receptor (beta chain) was sequenced for a study of beta chain features in type 1 diabetes. Overall study results and limits: Among all four CD4+ subsets, Type 1 diabetes patients had TCRB CDR3s that were moderately but significantly shorter. Possible PCR preference for shorter templates applied equally to patients and controls.

The V gene lost 1 base and the J gene lost 2 bases, with 9 bases spanning the gap. The CDR3 loop spans 14 amino acids. The V gene's germline CDR1 is SGHNT and CDR2 YYREEE (reference sequence). Isolated RNA was reverse transcribed in full, so expressed TCRB transcripts were sequenced. TCRdb's copy holds only in-frame clones and misses some; the assay was immunoSEQ multiplex PCR. The sample has some 220,000 clones; 11% are singletons. On this clone itself: Its antigen remains unidentified.

The receptor comes from a man between 18 and 29 years old in good health. The chain combines TRBV5-4 with TRBJ2-5, with unresolved D. The sequencing sample was made of central memory CD4+ T cells from blood. CDR3 bases: TGTGCCAGCAGCTTGTGGGCGGTTCAAGAGACCCAGTACTTC. As protein: CASSLWAVQETQYF.